This T cell receptor (beta chain) is from a study of blood T cell repertoires in COVID-19. Overall study: The study drew acute and convalescent COVID-19 samples from the United States, Italy and Spain. In each case, the material was cDNA or gDNA derived from T cells, B-cell-depleted T cells, or PBMCs.

This clone appeared once. Germline V CDR1 and CDR2: KGHDR, SFDVKD. Trimming removed 4 bases at V and 4 bases at J, with 15 bases between. The CDR3 length is 15 residues. Study processing details: Amplified reference gene primers provided the basis for estimating nucleated cell counts. Data came from immunoSEQ multiplex PCR; TCRdb stores just in-frame clones and leaves some out. V and J calls plus clone size are reproduced from that table; the DNA served to infer D and trimming. Seen here are 310,000 or so clones, over 75% observed once, and the top ten hold around 4%. The clonotype originates from a woman aged 50 to 60 with active or convalescent COVID-19. The source material was peripheral blood. The V and J genes are TRBV24-1 and TRBJ1-2; the D gene is possibly TRBD1 (6 bases). The CDR3 protein is CATSEHDLGGYGYTF. As DNA, the CDR3 is TGTGCCACCAGTGAACATGACTTAGGGGGCTATGGCTACACCTTC.